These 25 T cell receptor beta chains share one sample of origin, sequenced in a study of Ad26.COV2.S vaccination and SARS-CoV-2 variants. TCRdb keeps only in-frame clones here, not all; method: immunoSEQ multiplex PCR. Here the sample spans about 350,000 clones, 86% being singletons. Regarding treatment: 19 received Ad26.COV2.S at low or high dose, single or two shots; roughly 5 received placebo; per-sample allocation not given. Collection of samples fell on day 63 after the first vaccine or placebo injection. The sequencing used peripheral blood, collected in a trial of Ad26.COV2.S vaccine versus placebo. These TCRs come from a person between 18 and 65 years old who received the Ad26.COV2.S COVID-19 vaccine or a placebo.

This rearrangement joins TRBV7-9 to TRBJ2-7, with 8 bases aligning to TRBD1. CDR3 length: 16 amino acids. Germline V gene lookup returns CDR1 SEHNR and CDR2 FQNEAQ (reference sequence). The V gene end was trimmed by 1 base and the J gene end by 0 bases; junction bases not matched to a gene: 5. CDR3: CASSLVTGGLSYEQYF. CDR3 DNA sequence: TGTGCCAGCAGCTTAGTCACAGGGGGGCTCTCCTACGAGCAGTACTTC. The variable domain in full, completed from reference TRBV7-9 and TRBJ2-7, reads DTGVSQNPRHKITKRGQNVTFRCDPISEHNRLYWYRQTLGQGPEFLTYFQNEAQLEKSRLLSDRFSAERPKGSFSTLEIQRTEQGDSAMYLCASSLVTGGLSYEQYFGPGTRLTVT.

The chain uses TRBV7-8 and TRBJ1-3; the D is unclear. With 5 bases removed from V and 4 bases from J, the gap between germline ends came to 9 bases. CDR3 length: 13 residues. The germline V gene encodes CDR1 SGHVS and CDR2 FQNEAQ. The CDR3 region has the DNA TGTGCCAGCAGCGACCGGTGGGGAAACACCATATATTTT. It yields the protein CASSDRWGNTIYF.

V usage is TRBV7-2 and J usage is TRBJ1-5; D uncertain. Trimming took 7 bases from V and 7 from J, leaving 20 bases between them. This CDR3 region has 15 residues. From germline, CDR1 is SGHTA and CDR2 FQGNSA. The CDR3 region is CASTAGGELDQPQHF. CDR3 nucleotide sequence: TGTGCCAGCACCGCCGGCGGGGAGTTAGACCAGCCCCAGCATTTT.

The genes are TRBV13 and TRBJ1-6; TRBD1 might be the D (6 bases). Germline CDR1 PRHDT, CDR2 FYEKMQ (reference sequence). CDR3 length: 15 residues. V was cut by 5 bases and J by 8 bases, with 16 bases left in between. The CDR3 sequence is CASSPRVGGDSPLHF. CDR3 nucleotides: TGTGCCAGCAGCCCTCGGGTAGGGGGTGATTCACCCCTCCACTTT.

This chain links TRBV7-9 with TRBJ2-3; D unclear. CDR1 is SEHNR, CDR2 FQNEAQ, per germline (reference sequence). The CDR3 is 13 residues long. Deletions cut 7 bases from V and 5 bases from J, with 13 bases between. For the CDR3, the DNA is TGTGCCAGCACCCTCCCCGTCCGAGATACGCAGTATTTT. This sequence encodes CASTLPVRDTQYF. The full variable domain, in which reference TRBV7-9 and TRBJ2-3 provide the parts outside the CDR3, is DTGVSQNPRHKITKRGQNVTFRCDPISEHNRLYWYRQTLGQGPEFLTYFQNEAQLEKSRLLSDRFSAERPKGSFSTLEIQRTEQGDSAMYLCASTLPVRDTQYFGPGTRLTVL.

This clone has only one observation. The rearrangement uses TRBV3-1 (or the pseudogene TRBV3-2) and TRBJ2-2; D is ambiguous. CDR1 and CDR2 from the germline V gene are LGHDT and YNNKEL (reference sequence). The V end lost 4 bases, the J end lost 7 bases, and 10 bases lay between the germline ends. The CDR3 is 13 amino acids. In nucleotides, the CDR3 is TGTGCCAGCAGCCTACGTGGCGACGGGGAGCTGTTTTTT. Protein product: CASSLRGDGELFF.

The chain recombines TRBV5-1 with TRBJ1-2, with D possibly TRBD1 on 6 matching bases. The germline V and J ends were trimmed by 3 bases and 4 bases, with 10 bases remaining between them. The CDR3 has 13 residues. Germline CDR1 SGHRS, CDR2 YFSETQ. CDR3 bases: TGCGCCAGCAGCTCGGACAGTCCCTATGGCTACACCTTC. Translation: CASSSDSPYGYTF.

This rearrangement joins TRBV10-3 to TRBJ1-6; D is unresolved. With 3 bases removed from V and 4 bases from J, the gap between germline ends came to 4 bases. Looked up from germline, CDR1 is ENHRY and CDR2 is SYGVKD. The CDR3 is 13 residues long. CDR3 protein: CAISDTYNSPLHF. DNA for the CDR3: TGTGCCATCAGTGACACATATAATTCACCCCTCCACTTT.

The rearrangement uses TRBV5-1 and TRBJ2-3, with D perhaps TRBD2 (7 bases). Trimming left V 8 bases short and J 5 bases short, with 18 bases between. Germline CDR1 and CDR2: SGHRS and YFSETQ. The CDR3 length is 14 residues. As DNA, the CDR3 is TGCGCCAGTACCGGTGGTAGGGGGGGAGATACGCAGTATTTT. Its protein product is CASTGGRGGDTQYF.

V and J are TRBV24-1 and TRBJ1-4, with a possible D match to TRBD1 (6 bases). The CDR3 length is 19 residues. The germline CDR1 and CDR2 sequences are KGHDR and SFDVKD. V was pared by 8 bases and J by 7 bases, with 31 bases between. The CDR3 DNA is TGTGCCACCACATGTCCGGTAGCCCCAAATGGGGGCCGTGGTGAAAAACTGTTTTTT. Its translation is CATTCPVAPNGGRGEKLFF.

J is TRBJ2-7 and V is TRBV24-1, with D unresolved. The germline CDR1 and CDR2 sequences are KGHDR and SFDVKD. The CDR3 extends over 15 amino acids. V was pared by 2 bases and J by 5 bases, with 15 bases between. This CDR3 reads CATSDSGRASDEQYF. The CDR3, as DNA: TGTGCCACCAGTGATTCGGGCAGAGCGAGTGACGAGCAGTACTTC.

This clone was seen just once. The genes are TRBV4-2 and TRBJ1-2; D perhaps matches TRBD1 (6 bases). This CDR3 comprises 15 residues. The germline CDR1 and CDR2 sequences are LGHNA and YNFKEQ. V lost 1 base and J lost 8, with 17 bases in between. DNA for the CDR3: TGTGCCAGCAGCCAAGTGGACAGACTCGAGGAGGGCTACACCTTC. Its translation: CASSQVDRLEEGYTF.

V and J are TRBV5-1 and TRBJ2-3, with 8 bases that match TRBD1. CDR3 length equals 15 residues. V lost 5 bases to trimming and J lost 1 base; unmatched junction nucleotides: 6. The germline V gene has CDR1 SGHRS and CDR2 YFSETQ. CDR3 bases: TGCGCCAGCAGGGAACGGGACAGGCGCACAGATACGCAGTATTTT. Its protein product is CASRERDRRTDTQYF.

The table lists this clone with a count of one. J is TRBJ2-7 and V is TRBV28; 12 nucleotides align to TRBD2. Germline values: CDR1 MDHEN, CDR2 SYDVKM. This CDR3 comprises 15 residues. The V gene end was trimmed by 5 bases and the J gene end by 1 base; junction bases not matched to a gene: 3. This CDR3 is CASSDGLAGSYEQYF. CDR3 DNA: TGTGCCAGCAGTGACGGACTAGCGGGATCCTACGAGCAGTACTTC. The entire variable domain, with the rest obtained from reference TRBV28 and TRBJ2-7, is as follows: DVKVTQSSRYLVKRTGEKVFLECVQDMDHENMFWYRQDPGLGLRLIYFSYDVKMKEKGDIPEGYSVSREKKERFSLILESASTNQTSMYLCASSDGLAGSYEQYFGPGTRLTVT.

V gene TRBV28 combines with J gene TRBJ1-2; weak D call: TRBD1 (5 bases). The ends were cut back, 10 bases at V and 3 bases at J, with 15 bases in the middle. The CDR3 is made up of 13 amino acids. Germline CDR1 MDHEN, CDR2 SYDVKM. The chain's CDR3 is CATSEEGHYGYTF. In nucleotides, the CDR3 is TGTGCCACCTCCGAGGAGGGGCACTATGGCTACACCTTC.

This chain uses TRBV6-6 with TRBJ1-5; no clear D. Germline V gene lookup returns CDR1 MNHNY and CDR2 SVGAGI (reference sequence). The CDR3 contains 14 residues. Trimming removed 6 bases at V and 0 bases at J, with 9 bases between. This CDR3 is CASSEGYSNQPQHF. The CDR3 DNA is TGTGCCAGCAGCGAAGGGTATAGCAATCAGCCCCAGCATTTT.

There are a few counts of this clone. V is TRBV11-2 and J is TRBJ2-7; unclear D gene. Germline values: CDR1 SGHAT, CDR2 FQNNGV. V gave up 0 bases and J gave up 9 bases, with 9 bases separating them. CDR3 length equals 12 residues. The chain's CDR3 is CASSLDPNMQYF. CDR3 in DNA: TGTGCCAGCAGCTTAGATCCGAATATGCAGTACTTC.

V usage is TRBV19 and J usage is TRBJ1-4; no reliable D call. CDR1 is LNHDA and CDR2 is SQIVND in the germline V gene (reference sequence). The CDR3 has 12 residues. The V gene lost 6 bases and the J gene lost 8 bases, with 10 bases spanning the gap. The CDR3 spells CASRVPGEKLFF. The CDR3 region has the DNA TGTGCCAGTAGAGTACCGGGCGAAAAACTGTTTTTT.

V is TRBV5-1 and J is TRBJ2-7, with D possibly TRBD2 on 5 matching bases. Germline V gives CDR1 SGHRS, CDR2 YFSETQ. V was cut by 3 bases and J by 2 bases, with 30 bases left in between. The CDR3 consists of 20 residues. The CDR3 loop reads CASSSRTLRAASLSAYEQYF. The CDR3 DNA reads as TGCGCCAGCAGCTCCCGGACTCTTCGAGCGGCTAGCTTATCGGCCTACGAGCAGTACTTC.

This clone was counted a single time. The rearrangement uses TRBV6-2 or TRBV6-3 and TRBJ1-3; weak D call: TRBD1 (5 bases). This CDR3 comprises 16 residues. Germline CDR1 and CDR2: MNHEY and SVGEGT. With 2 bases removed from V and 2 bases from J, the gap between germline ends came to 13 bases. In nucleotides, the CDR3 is TGTGCCAGCAGTTACGGGGACCGACGGGCTGGAAACACCATATATTTT. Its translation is CASSYGDRRAGNTIYF.

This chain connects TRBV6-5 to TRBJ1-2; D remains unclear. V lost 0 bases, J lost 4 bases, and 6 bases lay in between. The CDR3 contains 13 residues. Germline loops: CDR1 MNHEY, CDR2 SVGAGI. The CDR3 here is CASSYSSFYGYTF. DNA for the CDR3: TGTGCCAGCAGTTACTCGTCCTTCTATGGCTACACCTTC.

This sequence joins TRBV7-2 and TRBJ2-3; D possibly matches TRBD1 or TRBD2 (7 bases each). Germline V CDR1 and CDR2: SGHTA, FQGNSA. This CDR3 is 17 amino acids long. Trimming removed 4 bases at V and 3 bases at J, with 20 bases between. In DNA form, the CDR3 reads TGTGCCAGCAGCTCACACCTTCAGGGGGGGCGGACAGATACGCAGTATTTT. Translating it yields CASSSHLQGGRTDTQYF.

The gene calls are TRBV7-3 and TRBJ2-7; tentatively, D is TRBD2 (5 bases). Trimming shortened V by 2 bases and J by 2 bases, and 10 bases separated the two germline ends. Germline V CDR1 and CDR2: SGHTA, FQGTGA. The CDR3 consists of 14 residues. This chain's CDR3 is CASSLHPGAYEQYF. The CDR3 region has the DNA TGTGCCAGCAGCTTACATCCCGGGGCCTACGAGCAGTACTTC.

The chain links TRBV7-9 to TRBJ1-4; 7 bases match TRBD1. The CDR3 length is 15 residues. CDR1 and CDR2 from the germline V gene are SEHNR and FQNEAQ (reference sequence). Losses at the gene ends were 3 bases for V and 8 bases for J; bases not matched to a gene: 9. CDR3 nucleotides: TGTGCCAGCAGCTTTACAGGGGCAGGACTGGAAAAACTGTTTTTT. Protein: CASSFTGAGLEKLFF. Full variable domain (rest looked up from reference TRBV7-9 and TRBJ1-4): DTGVSQNPRHKITKRGQNVTFRCDPISEHNRLYWYRQTLGQGPEFLTYFQNEAQLEKSRLLSDRFSAERPKGSFSTLEIQRTEQGDSAMYLCASSFTGAGLEKLFFGSGTQLSVL.

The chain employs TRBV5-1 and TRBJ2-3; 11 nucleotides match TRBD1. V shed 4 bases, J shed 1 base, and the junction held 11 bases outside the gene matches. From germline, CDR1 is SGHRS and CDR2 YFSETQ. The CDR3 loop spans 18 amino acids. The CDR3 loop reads CASSIGQGASGGTDTQYF. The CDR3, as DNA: TGCGCCAGCAGCATAGGACAGGGGGCGAGTGGGGGCACAGATACGCAGTATTTT. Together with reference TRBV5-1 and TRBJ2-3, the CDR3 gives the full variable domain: KAGVTQTPRYLIKTRGQQVTLSCSPISGHRSVSWYQQTPGQGLQFLFEYFSETQRNKGNFPGRFSGRQFSNSRSEMNVSTLELGDSALYLCASSIGQGASGGTDTQYFGPGTRLTVL.